This TCR beta chain was profiled in a study of blood T cells in healthy people across ages. The germline V and J ends were trimmed by 5 bases and 6 bases, with 15 bases remaining between them. CDR1 and CDR2 from the germline V gene are SGHNT and YENEEA. The CDR3 is made up of 14 amino acids. Next came a second PCR, run for about 7 to 12 cycles, which used a sample-barcoded 5' primer along with a J-beta primer mix. A template-switch adaptor with 12 random nucleotides tagged each cDNA molecule. TCRdb redid the calling of the 5' RACE reads with MiXCR, one entry per CDR3 protein. Of fewer than 2,000,000 distinct CDR3 sequences listed, about two fifths are singletons.

This clonotype was obtained from a human donor in good health. This sequence joins TRBV11-3 and TRBJ2-3, with a possible D match to TRBD2 (5 bases). Sequencing input: blood. The CDR3: CASSPGVRSDTQYF. In DNA, the CDR3 is TGTGCCAGCAGCCCCGGGGTCAGGAGTGATACGCAGTATTTT.